A single sample gave rise to the 4 T cell receptor beta chains below, sequenced in a study of blood T cell repertoires in COVID-19. Clones were read by immunoSEQ multiplex PCR, and TCRdb kept only the in-frame ones, dropping some. This sample has roughly 100,000 clones; just under 95% occur once, and the top ten carry 1.9%. The source material was peripheral blood. All receptors come from a woman aged 50 to 60 with COVID-19, enrolled during active disease.

The chain couples TRBV11-2 to TRBJ2-6; TRBD1 might be the D (5 bases). CDR3 length: 16 amino acids. With 1 base removed from V and 4 bases from J, the gap between germline ends came to 11 bases. Looked up from germline, CDR1 is SGHAT and CDR2 is FQNNGV. For the CDR3, the DNA is TGTGCCAGCAGCTTAGCGCTGGGGCGCGGGGCCAACGTCCTGACTTTC. Translating gives CASSLALGRGANVLTF.

Here the CDR3 DNA reads TGTGCCTGGACTCTAAGAATCAGGGTAGAGAATCAGCCCCAGCATTTT. This codes for CAWTLRIRVENQPQHF. The chain links TRBV30 to TRBJ1-5; D is perhaps TRBD1 (5 bases). Trimming took off 4 bases at V and 4 bases at J, with 20 bases between the two ends. Germline CDR1 and CDR2: GTSNPN and SVGIG (reference sequence). CDR3 length: 16 residues.

The chain links TRBV5-1 to TRBJ1-2, with 8 bases fitting TRBD1. The ends lost 5 bases at V and 8 bases at J; junction bases unmatched: 5. The CDR3 consists of 12 residues. The germline CDR1 and CDR2 sequences are SGHRS and YFSETQ. The CDR3 nucleotides are TGCGCCAGCAGTATGACAGGGGAAGGCTACACCTTC. This codes for CASSMTGEGYTF. The complete variable domain, with remaining parts taken from reference TRBV5-1 and TRBJ1-2, reads KAGVTQTPRYLIKTRGQQVTLSCSPISGHRSVSWYQQTPGQGLQFLFEYFSETQRNKGNFPGRFSGRQFSNSRSEMNVSTLELGDSALYLCASSMTGEGYTFGSGTRLTVV.

V usage is TRBV28 and J usage is TRBJ1-1; 7 nucleotides agree with TRBD1. Germline values: CDR1 MDHEN, CDR2 SYDVKM. The CDR3 totals 14 residues. Unmatched junction bases numbered 2, after V lost 4 bases and J lost 0 bases. CDR3 loop: CASSSTGVNTEAFF. CDR3 nucleotides: TGTGCCAGCAGTTCAACAGGGGTGAACACTGAAGCTTTCTTT.